This TCR beta chain came from a study of shared clonotypes between healthy human individuals. The overall study: A donor's plate count was three for CD4 naive and three for CD4 memory; CD8 naive had two and CD8 memory one.

Germline CDR1 reads SGHTA; CDR2 reads FQGNSA. The CDR3 has 11 residues. V was trimmed by 5 bases and J by 3 bases, leaving 5 bases between them. An approximately 200 ng quantity of DNA, 30,000 to 35,000 T cell genomes, went into the sorted-subset replicate PCRs. The repertoire was sequenced with immunoSEQ multiplex PCR; TCRdb's copy has only in-frame clones and lacks some. The sample shows around 2,000,000 clones, over 85% of them seen only once. As to this clone: Given a much more abundant clone one base away, this may be a read error. Within the sample, other DNA sequences also encode this same CDR3.

Researchers partitioned CD4+ cells into CD45RA+ naive and CD45RA-negative memory subsets. The TCR comes from a man younger than 35 in good health. The specimen sequenced was naive CD4+ T cells sorted from blood. The subset is: CD45RA+ positively selected. J is TRBJ2-7 and V is TRBV7-2; no clear D gene. The CDR3 here is CASSRVYEQYF. The DNA of the CDR3 is TGTGCCAGCAGCCGGGTCTACGAGCAGTACTTC.